The text below deals with one T cell receptor beta chain. Its target is not known. This sample is part of a study of shared clonotypes between healthy human individuals. Study outcomes and limitations: A small donor pool kept down the genetic and exposure-history diversity that was represented.

The ends were cut back, 4 bases at V and 7 bases at J, with 15 bases in the middle. Germline lookup yields CDR1 SGDLS and CDR2 YYNGEE. This CDR3 region has 15 residues. Sequenced by immunoSEQ multiplex PCR; TCRdb stores in-frame clones only, minus some. Seen here are 950,000 to 1,100,000 clones, around 75% observed once, and the top ten hold roughly 1.5%. This chain connects TRBV9 to TRBJ1-6, with a tentative D call TRBD1 (5 bases). The receptor comes from a man aged 18 to 30 in good health. Sequenced sample: memory CD4+ T cells sorted from blood. Subset specified: CD45RA-negative fraction. The CDR3: CASSPSAGRNSPLHF. CDR3 nucleotides: TGTGCCAGCAGCCCCTCAGCAGGGCGAAATTCACCCCTCCACTTT.